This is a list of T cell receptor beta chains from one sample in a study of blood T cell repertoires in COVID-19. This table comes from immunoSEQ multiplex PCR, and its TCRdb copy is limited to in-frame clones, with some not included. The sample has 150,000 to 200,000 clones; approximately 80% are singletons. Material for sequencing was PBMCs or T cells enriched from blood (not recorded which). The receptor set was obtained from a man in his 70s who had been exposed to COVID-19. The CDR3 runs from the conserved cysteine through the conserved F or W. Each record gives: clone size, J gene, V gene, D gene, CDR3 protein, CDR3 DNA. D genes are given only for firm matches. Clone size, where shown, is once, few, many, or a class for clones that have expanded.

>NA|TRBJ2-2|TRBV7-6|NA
CASSLVASDTGELFF
TGTGCCAGCAGCTTAGTAGCTTCTGACACCGGGGAGCTGTTTTTT
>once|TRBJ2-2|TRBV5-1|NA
CASSLATNTGELFF
TGCGCCAGCAGCTTGGCAACAAACACCGGGGAGCTGTTTTTT
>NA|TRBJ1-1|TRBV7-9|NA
CASSLGAVNTEAFF
TGTGCCAGCAGCTTGGGGGCCGTGAACACTGAAGCTTTCTTT
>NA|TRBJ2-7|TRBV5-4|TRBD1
CASSLGQGHEQYF
TGTGCCAGCAGCTTAGGACAGGGACACGAGCAGTACTTC
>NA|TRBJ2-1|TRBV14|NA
CASSQVEILYNEQFF
TGTGCCAGCAGCCAAGTCGAGATCCTCTACAATGAGCAGTTCTTC
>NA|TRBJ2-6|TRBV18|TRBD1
CASSPQGVGANVLTF
TGTGCCAGCTCACCTCAGGGGGTTGGGGCCAACGTCCTGACTTTC
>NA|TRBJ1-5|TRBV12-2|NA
CASRPGGLGYSNQPQHF
TGTGCAAGTCGCCCCGGGGGGTTGGGGTATAGCAATCAGCCCCAGCATTTT
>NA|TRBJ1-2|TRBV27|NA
CASSYPDRNYGYTF
TGTGCCAGCAGCTATCCCGACAGGAACTATGGCTACACCTTC
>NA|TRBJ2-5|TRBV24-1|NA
CATSEQGPGETQYF
TGTGCCACCAGTGAACAGGGTCCGGGAGAGACCCAGTACTTC
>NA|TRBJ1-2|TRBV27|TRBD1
CASTPGQGMGGYTF
TGTGCCAGCACCCCGGGACAGGGTATGGGTGGCTACACCTTC
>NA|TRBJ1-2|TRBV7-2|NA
CASSLEGGYGYTF
TGTGCCAGCAGCTTAGAGGGAGGCTATGGCTACACCTTC
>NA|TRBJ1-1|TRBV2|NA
CASSVYRAEAFF
TGTGCCAGCAGTGTCTACAGGGCTGAAGCTTTCTTT
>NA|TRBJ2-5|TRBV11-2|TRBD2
CASSFLAGGREETQYF
TGTGCCAGCAGCTTCTTGGCGGGGGGCCGGGAGGAGACCCAGTACTTC
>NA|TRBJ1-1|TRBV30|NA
CAWNVGGAVLNTEAFF
TGTGCCTGGAATGTTGGAGGGGCAGTACTGAACACTGAAGCTTTCTTT
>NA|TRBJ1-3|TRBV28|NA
CASSFQSGHRDSGNTIYF
TGTGCCAGCAGTTTCCAGTCGGGGCACAGGGACTCTGGAAACACCATATATTTT
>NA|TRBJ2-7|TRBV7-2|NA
CASPPEWSGSEQYF
TGTGCCAGCCCCCCGGAATGGTCGGGATCCGAGCAGTACTTC
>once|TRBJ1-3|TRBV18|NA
CASSPGHENTIYF
TGTGCCAGCTCACCAGGGCATGAAAACACCATATATTTT
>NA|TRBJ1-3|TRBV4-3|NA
CASSQDAGQASGNTIYF
TGCGCCAGCAGCCAAGATGCCGGTCAGGCCAGCGGAAACACCATATATTTT
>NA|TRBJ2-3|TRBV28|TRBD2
CASSAPGLLTDTQYF
TGTGCCAGCAGTGCGCCGGGACTACTCACAGATACGCAGTATTTT
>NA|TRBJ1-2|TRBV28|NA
CASSPGHLYGYTF
TGTGCCAGCAGTCCAGGACACCTCTATGGCTACACCTTC
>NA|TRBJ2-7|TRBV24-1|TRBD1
CASTRQGAYEQYF
TGTGCCTCCACGCGACAGGGGGCCTACGAGCAGTACTTC
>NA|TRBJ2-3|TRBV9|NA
CASSVDAAAADTQYF
TGTGCCAGCAGCGTAGATGCGGCCGCCGCAGATACGCAGTATTTT
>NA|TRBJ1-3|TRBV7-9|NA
CASSLGHPSGNTIYF
TGTGCCAGCAGCTTGGGACACCCCTCTGGAAACACCATATATTTT
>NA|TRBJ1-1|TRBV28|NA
CASSLVTGTFF
TGTGCCAGCAGTTTAGTAACGGGGACTTTCTTT
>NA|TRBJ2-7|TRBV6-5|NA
CASSLRGSQYEQYF
TGTGCCAGCAGCCTACGGGGGTCCCAGTACGAGCAGTACTTC
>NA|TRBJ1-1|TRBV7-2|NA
CASSLERENTEAFF
TGTGCCAGCAGCTTAGAACGGGAGAACACTGAAGCTTTCTTT
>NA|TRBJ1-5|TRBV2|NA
CASSEERVSNQPQHF
TGTGCCAGCAGTGAAGAACGGGTTAGCAATCAGCCCCAGCATTTT
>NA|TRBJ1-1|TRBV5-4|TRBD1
CASSLGQTNTEAFF
TGTGCCAGCAGCCTGGGACAGACGAACACTGAAGCTTTCTTT
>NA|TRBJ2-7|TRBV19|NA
CASSSSTREQYF
TGTGCCAGTAGTTCCTCCACGAGGGAGCAGTACTTC
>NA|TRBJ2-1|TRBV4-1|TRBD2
CASSLRGSGSGNEQFF
TGCGCCAGCAGCCTCCGAGGGAGCGGGAGTGGGAATGAGCAGTTCTTC
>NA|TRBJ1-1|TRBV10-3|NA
CAISERLTSINTEAFF
TGTGCCATCAGTGAGAGATTGACATCGATAAACACTGAAGCTTTCTTT
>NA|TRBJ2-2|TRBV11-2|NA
CASSPQVFFTGELFF
TGTGCCAGCAGCCCACAGGTATTCTTCACCGGGGAGCTGTTTTTT
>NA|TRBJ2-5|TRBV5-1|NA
CASRGDQGTETQYF
TGCGCCAGCAGGGGTGACCAGGGGACAGAGACCCAGTACTTC
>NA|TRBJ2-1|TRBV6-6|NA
CASSGRTGDYNEQFF
TGTGCCAGCAGTGGGAGGACAGGCGACTACAATGAGCAGTTCTTC
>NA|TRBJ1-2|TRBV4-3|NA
CASSQDGSRGEGYTF
TGCGCCAGCAGCCAAGATGGGAGTCGGGGAGAGGGCTACACCTTC
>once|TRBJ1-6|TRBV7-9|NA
CASSLALQAPLHF
TGTGCCAGCAGCTTAGCGTTGCAGGCACCCCTCCACTTT
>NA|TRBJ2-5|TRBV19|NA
CASTPGQEETQYF
TGTGCCAGCACTCCGGGACAAGAAGAGACCCAGTACTTC
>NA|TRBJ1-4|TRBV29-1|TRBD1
CSVLIPDRGQYQNEKLFF
TGCAGCGTTCTGATTCCCGACAGGGGGCAGTATCAAAATGAAAAACTGTTTTTT
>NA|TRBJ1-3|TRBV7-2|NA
CASSKGQGAGNTIYF
TGTGCCAGCAGCAAGGGCCAAGGGGCGGGAAACACCATATATTTT
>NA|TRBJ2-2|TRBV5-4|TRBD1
CASSLGGSNTGELFF
TGTGCCAGCAGCTTAGGGGGCTCGAACACCGGGGAGCTGTTTTTT